This section outlines one TCR beta chain sequence together with its context. Its antigen remains undetermined. No qualities accompany the bases; no much larger clone lies one base away. Ficoll-Paque density gradient centrifugation was used to isolate PBMCs. These data originate in a study of T-cell memory formation after mild COVID-19 (dated by TCRdb to 2020 to 2023). Broadly, across the study: Most TCR sequence clusters were specific to one of the two donors. In two donors, T-cell clones that expanded and contracted after mild COVID-19 were tracked by sequencing TCRalpha and TCRbeta repertoires over time. Two young, previously healthy adult volunteers made up the cohort, one male and one female.

The study at large found these results: From day 15 to 85, contracting clones showed balanced CD4/CD8 phenotypes, whereas a second wave of clones that expanded from day 15 to 37 leaned towards CD4+. The detection of some responding clones in pre-infection memory suggests that pre-existing cross-reactive memory T cells joined the SARS-CoV-2 response. The study covered only a couple of mild cases, and larger cohorts including severe cases with pre-infection samples were considered necessary. Contracting CD4+ clones were located mainly in the CM and EM memory subsets, whereas CD8+ clones were found to be enriched in EMRA. Whether the second-wave clones peaking on day 37 were SARS-CoV-2 specific was not confirmed.

TCRdb names Illumina NovaSeq 6000 as the instrument used. cDNA libraries for TCRalpha and TCRbeta were prepared by 5'RACE using constant-segment primers, with sample barcodes and unique molecular identifiers added. Trizol reagent was used to extract RNA from every sample. Library amplification was performed in two PCR steps, and a second sample barcode and Illumina TruSeq adapters were introduced in the second step. Sequencing of the libraries was done on an Illumina NovaSeq, producing 2 x 150 bp paired-end reads. The original pipeline was this. Demultiplexing of reads and collapsing into UMI-guided consensus sequences were performed with migec v1.2.7. Using mixcr v2.1.11, the UMI consensuses were aligned to TRA and TRB V and J templates and assembled into clonotypes. Clonotypes were classified as expanded or contracted when called significant by both edgeR and NoisET, with noise models trained on biological replicates. For edgeR calls, the thresholds were a false discovery rate-adjusted p below 0.01 and a log2 fold-change of 1. PCA with hierarchical clustering of max-normalized trajectories of the 1000 most abundant clonotypes was used as exploratory dynamics analysis. Separately sequenced CD4+ and CD8+ repertoires were used to assign a CD4 or CD8 phenotype to each responding clone. TCRdb cleaned the public reads at Q25 with fastp, built clones with MiXCR and kept in-frame beta chains. Rows are combined by CDR3 protein, so each entry shows the most common genes and DNA. None of the V and J calls come from the authors' own analysis; TCRdb made them. The sample records around 180,000 distinct CDR3 sequences, roughly 18% of which are singletons. The ten largest clones take up 3% to 4.5% of the sample.

The germline V gene yields SGHRS for CDR1 and YFSETQ for CDR2. V gives up 1 base and J gives up 1 base, and the segment between their germline ends measures 8 bases. The CDR3 runs 14 residues from the cysteine to the phenylalanine. CDR3 DNA is the only sequence kept; it has 42 bases, read in frame from the first base. The receptor comes from a man aged 18 to 29 who had mild COVID-19 (a few samples of this study predate the infection). The sample titles of this study are shuffled in the database, so cell type and time point are left out; the donor was told from shared clones. This sequence uses TRBV5-1 and TRBJ1-1; the D gene lacks a confident call. Sequencing used PBMCs or a T cell subset sorted from them (not recorded which). This receptor has the CDR3 CASSLMGPNTEAFF. The bases read TGCGCCAGCAGCTTGATGGGTCCGAACACTGAAGCTTTCTTT.